This T cell receptor beta chain was profiled in a study of blood T cell repertoires in COVID-19. Overall study: Sites across the United States, Italy and Spain contributed samples from acute and convalescent COVID-19. From T cells, B-cell-depleted T cells, or PBMCs came the material, which was cDNA or gDNA.

In the original workflow: For nucleated cells, counts were estimated from reference gene primer amplification. The assay was immunoSEQ multiplex PCR, and TCRdb's table has in-frame clones only and misses some. V and J calls and clone size are those listed in that table; D and trimming were worked out from the DNA. The table lists 130,000 or so clones, around 80% of them singletons. V lost 0 bases and J lost 8, with 13 bases in between. Germline V gives CDR1 MNHEY, CDR2 SVGEGT. The CDR3 is 14 amino acids. This clone was seen more than once but under ten times. The source is a woman aged 60 to 75 with acute or convalescent COVID-19. Material: peripheral blood. The rearrangement links TRBV6-2 or TRBV6-3 to TRBJ1-2; D unclear. CDR3 sequence: CASSYSPGVGGYTF. For the CDR3, the DNA is TGTGCCAGCAGTTACTCGCCCGGGGTAGGCGGCTACACCTTC.